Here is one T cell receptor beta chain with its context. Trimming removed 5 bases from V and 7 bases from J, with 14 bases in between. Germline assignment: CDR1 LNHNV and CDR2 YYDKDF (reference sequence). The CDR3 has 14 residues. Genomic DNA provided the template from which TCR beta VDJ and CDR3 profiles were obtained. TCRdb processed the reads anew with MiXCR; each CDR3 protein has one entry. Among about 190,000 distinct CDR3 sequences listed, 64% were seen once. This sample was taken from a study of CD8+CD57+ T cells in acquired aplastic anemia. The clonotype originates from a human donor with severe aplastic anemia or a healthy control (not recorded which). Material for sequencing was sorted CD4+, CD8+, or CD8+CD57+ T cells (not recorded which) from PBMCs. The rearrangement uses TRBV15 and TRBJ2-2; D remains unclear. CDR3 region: CATSQRSGGGELFF. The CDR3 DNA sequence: TGTGCCACCAGCCAGAGATCTGGTGGCGGGGAGCTGTTTTTT. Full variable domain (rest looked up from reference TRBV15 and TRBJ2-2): DAMVIQNPRYQVTQFGKPVTLSCSQTLNHNVMYWYQQKSSQAPKLLFHYYDKDFNNEADTPDNFQSRRPNTSFCFLDIRSPGLGDTAMYLCATSQRSGGGELFFGEGSRLTVL.